This T cell receptor (beta chain) was profiled in a study of regulatory T cells in long-lasting Graves disease. The study's findings and limits: It was in persistent disease that TRBV28, TRBJ1-2 and TRBJ2-5 were favored.

The CDR3 is 16 residues long. CDR1 and CDR2 from the germline V gene are LGHNA and YNFKEQ. Deletions cut 0 bases from V and 5 bases from J, with 11 bases between. This clonotype was detected many times. What it binds is not known. Building the TCR beta libraries relied on iRepertoire HTBI primers, and CDR3 regions underwent Arm-PCR. Via MiXCR, TCRdb re-called the multiplex PCR reads, giving one row per CDR3 protein. The table lists approximately 540,000 distinct CDR3 sequences, about 11% of them singletons, with about 8.3% in the top ten. Described time point: newly diagnosed GD, antithyroid drugs for less than 3 months. Isolated PBMC RNA provided the starting material for the TCR library. A further study also used this sample, focusing on T cells in Graves' hyperthyroidism and ophthalmopathy.

The TCR comes from a woman in her 30s with Graves disease. The V and J genes are TRBV4-2 and TRBJ1-6; D gene ambiguous. The source material was peripheral blood mononuclear cells (PBMCs), sampled at new diagnosis, from a patient treated with antithyroid drugs. The CDR3 DNA sequence: TGTGCCAGCAGCCAAGAGAGGACGGGAGATAATTCACCCCTCCACTTT. It yields the protein CASSQERTGDNSPLHF.